This T cell receptor beta chain is from a study of blood T cell repertoires in COVID-19. Overall study: PBMCs, B-cell-depleted T cells, or T cells were the source of the cDNA or gDNA that made up the material.

This clone is a singleton in its sample. This CDR3 contains 13 residues. Trimming took 2 bases from V and 8 from J, leaving 10 bases between them. Per the germline V gene, CDR1 is MNHNS and CDR2 is SASEGT. Repertoires were generated with immunoSEQ multiplex PCR, while TCRdb's copy carries only in-frame clones and drops some. The repertoire consists of approximately 100,000 clones, with 84% occurring once and the leading ten covering 6% to 7%. The chain carries TRBV6-1 and TRBJ1-5; perhaps TRBD1 as D (5 bases). Source material: peripheral blood. This TCR was recovered from a woman aged 45-65 years with acute or convalescent COVID-19. The CDR3 here is CASSEQGQEPQHF. The DNA for the CDR3 is TGTGCCAGCAGTGAACAGGGCCAGGAGCCCCAGCATTTT.